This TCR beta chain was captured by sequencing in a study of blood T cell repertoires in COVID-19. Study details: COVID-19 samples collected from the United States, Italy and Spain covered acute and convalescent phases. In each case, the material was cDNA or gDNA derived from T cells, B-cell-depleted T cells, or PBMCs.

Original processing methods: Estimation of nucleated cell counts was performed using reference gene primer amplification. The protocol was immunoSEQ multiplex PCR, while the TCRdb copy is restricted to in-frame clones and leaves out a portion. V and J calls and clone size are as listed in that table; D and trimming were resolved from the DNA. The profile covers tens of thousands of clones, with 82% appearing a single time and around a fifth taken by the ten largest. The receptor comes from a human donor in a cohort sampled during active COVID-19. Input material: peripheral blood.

The CDR3 nucleotides are TGTGCCTGGAAACAACCAAACAGGGCGAAGGGTTCTTCACCCCTCCACTTT. It translates to CAWKQPNRAKGSSPLHF. This chain links TRBV30 with TRBJ1-6; maybe TRBD1 (6 bases). Germline values: CDR1 GTSNPN, CDR2 SVGIG (reference sequence). The V end lost 4 bases, the J end lost 9 bases, and 25 bases lay between the germline ends. This CDR3 spans 17 amino acids.